This TCR beta chain appears in the sequencing data of a study of human CD8 memory T cell subsets. By negative magnetic separation, total CD8+ T cells were enriched. RNA originated from duplicate vials containing some 150,000 sorted CD8+ T cells per subset. UMI-labeled 5' RACE was used to make TCR beta libraries. Original analysis: Clonotype content per TCR beta library ranged between 3,000 and 18,000 functional CDR3 beta clonotypes. TCRdb reanalyzed the 5' RACE reads and collapses them to one entry per CDR3 protein, without DNA. TCRdb, rather than the study authors, made the V and J calls. This sample contains about 20,000 distinct CDR3 sequences. The CDR3 consists of 14 residues. Germline V gene sequence: CDR1 SGHDT, CDR2 YYEEEE.

The V and J genes are TRBV5-6 and TRBJ1-1; TCRdb returns TRBD1, unconfirmable since there is no DNA. Sequences were obtained from CD8+ T cells from PBMCs. The clonotype originates from a human donor in good health. CDR3: CASSLRGGGTEAFF.